The sequence of this TCR beta chain was determined in a study of blood T cell repertoires in COVID-19. Whole-study context: PBMCs, B-cell-depleted T cells, or T cells provided the cDNA or gDNA that made up the material.

The CDR3 is made up of 15 amino acids. Per the germline V gene, CDR1 is SNHLY and CDR2 is FYNNEI. Trimming removed 6 bases from V and 5 bases from J; junction bases left unmatched: 12. In the authors' workflow: By means of reference gene primer amplification, nucleated cell counts were estimated. This table comes from immunoSEQ multiplex PCR, and its TCRdb copy is limited to in-frame clones, with some not included. The V and J calls and clone size were taken over from that table, and D and trimming were inferred from the DNA. This table has fewer than 45,000 clones, over 75% appearing once. The receptor's source is a woman aged 40 to 50 with acute or convalescent COVID-19. V is TRBV2 and J is TRBJ1-2; 7 nucleotides match TRBD1. The sequenced material came from peripheral blood. CDR3 amino acids: CASSHQTGTGYGYTF. CDR3 sequence (DNA): TGTGCCAGCAGCCACCAGACAGGGACTGGGTATGGCTACACCTTC. Combining the CDR3 with reference TRBV2 and TRBJ1-2 gives the whole variable domain EPEVTQTPSHQVTQMGQEVILRCVPISNHLYFYWYRQILGQKVEFLVSFYNNEISEKSEIFDDQFSVERPDGSNFTLKIRSTKLEDSAMYFCASSHQTGTGYGYTFGSGTRLTVV.